Listed below are T cell receptor beta chains from one sample, sequenced in a study of vaccination and CD4 T cells after COVID-19. The antigens these receptors bind are not known. One entry per CDR3 protein, called by TCRdb with MiXCR from the PCR reads. Of approximately 15,000 distinct CDR3 sequences detected, approximately 48% appear once; the ten largest clones hold under 11%. The sequencing used CD4+ T cells from blood, cultured in vitro, collected before SARS-CoV-2 vaccination. The source is a human donor who had recovered from COVID-19. Both conserved end residues are part of each CDR3. A D gene is named only where the DNA matches it firmly. The size entry is marked missing in some rows and otherwise reads once, few, many or a size class.

clone_size: NA
j_call: TRBJ2-7
v_call: TRBV7-2
d_call: TRBD2
cdr3_nt: TGTGCCAGCAGCTTACGAGCGGGAGGGCCCCACGAGCAGTACTTC
cdr3_aa: CASSLRAGGPHEQYF

clone_size: NA
j_call: TRBJ2-1
v_call: TRBV7-9
d_call: TRBD1
cdr3_nt: TGTGCCAGCAGCAGATCCGGGACAGAAAATGAGCAGTTCTTC
cdr3_aa: CASSRSGTENEQFF

clone_size: NA
j_call: TRBJ1-5
v_call: TRBV28
d_call: TRBD1
cdr3_nt: TGTGCCAGCAGAACTACAGGGGGCATTCAGCCCCAGCATTTT
cdr3_aa: CASRTTGGIQPQHF

clone_size: NA
j_call: TRBJ2-3
v_call: TRBV30
d_call: NA
cdr3_nt: TGTGCCTGGGCGCTTTTCATGCATACGCAGTATTTT
cdr3_aa: CAWALFMHTQYF

clone_size: NA
j_call: TRBJ2-5
v_call: TRBV28
d_call: NA
cdr3_nt: TGTGCCAGCAGCTCCCGCCCCGGAGAGACCCAGTACTTC
cdr3_aa: CASSSRPGETQYF

clone_size: NA
j_call: TRBJ2-5
v_call: TRBV5-1
d_call: TRBD2
cdr3_nt: TGCGCCAGCAGCTTGATCAGCGGGGGGGGCGAAGAGACCCAGTACTTC
cdr3_aa: CASSLISGGGEETQYF

clone_size: NA
j_call: TRBJ2-1
v_call: TRBV20-1
d_call: TRBD2
cdr3_nt: TGCAGTGCTAGTAGTCGGCTAGCGGGGGGGAATGAGCAGTTCTTC
cdr3_aa: CSASSRLAGGNEQFF

clone_size: NA
j_call: TRBJ2-3
v_call: TRBV15
d_call: TRBD1
cdr3_nt: TGTGCCAGCAGCTTGGGACAGAACACAGATACGCAGTATTTT
cdr3_aa: CASSLGQNTDTQYF

clone_size: NA
j_call: TRBJ2-1
v_call: TRBV20-1
d_call: NA
cdr3_nt: TGCAGTGCTCCTGGACTGGAGAATGAGCAGTTCTTC
cdr3_aa: CSAPGLENEQFF

clone_size: NA
j_call: TRBJ1-5
v_call: TRBV18
d_call: NA
cdr3_nt: TGTGCCAGCTCCCAAGGTTTCGGAAATCAGCCCCAGCATTTT
cdr3_aa: CASSQGFGNQPQHF

clone_size: few
j_call: TRBJ1-2
v_call: TRBV10-3
d_call: NA
cdr3_nt: TGTGCCATCAGTGAGTGGAAGGAGGAGGGTGGCTACACCTTC
cdr3_aa: CAISEWKEEGGYTF

clone_size: NA
j_call: TRBJ2-3
v_call: TRBV20-1
d_call: NA
cdr3_nt: TGCAGTGCTAGTCCTAGCGCAGATACGCAGTATTTT
cdr3_aa: CSASPSADTQYF

clone_size: few
j_call: TRBJ2-2
v_call: TRBV6-1
d_call: TRBD1
cdr3_nt: TGTGCCAGCAGTACAGACAGGGGTATCACCGGGGAGCTGTTTTTT
cdr3_aa: CASSTDRGITGELFF

clone_size: once
j_call: TRBJ2-1
v_call: TRBV24-1
d_call: NA
cdr3_nt: TGTGCCACCAGTGATTTCGCCAGCTACAATGAGCAGTTCTTC
cdr3_aa: CATSDFASYNEQFF

clone_size: NA
j_call: TRBJ1-2
v_call: TRBV4-3
d_call: TRBD1
cdr3_nt: TGCGCCAGCAGCCTAGGGGGCAGGGAATATGGCTACACCTTC
cdr3_aa: CASSLGGREYGYTF

clone_size: NA
j_call: TRBJ2-7
v_call: TRBV7-8
d_call: NA
cdr3_nt: TGTGCCAGCAGCTACCGACAGGAGAGCTCCTACGAGCAGTACTTC
cdr3_aa: CASSYRQESSYEQYF

clone_size: once
j_call: TRBJ1-4
v_call: TRBV27
d_call: TRBD1
cdr3_nt: TGTGCCAGCAGTGCGCTGACAGGGGTAGATGAAAAACTGTTTTTT
cdr3_aa: CASSALTGVDEKLFF

clone_size: few
j_call: TRBJ2-7
v_call: TRBV20-1
d_call: NA
cdr3_nt: TGCAGTGCTCCCAAGCAGGGGGGCGAGCAGTACTTC
cdr3_aa: CSAPKQGGEQYF

clone_size: NA
j_call: TRBJ2-1
v_call: TRBV1
d_call: NA
cdr3_nt: TGCACCAGCAGCCACGGTGGCATCCTCCAGGGGAATGAGCAGTTCTTC
cdr3_aa: CTSSHGGILQGNEQFF

clone_size: few
j_call: TRBJ1-4
v_call: TRBV7-9
d_call: TRBD1
cdr3_nt: TGTGCCAGCAGCTCACAGGGGAGCAGTGAAAAACTGTTTTTT
cdr3_aa: CASSSQGSSEKLFF

clone_size: few
j_call: TRBJ1-1
v_call: TRBV6-2/TRBV6-3
d_call: NA
cdr3_nt: TGTGCCAGCAGTTACCAGTCAGGGAGGGATACTGAAGCTTTCTTT
cdr3_aa: CASSYQSGRDTEAFF

clone_size: few
j_call: TRBJ1-4
v_call: TRBV27
d_call: NA
cdr3_nt: TGTACCCCCCGGTGGCGACAGTGGGAAAAACTGTTTTTT
cdr3_aa: CTPRWRQWEKLFF

clone_size: few
j_call: TRBJ1-6
v_call: TRBV19
d_call: NA
cdr3_nt: TGTGCCAGTAGTATAGATCCAAGAAGGTCACCCCTCCACTTT
cdr3_aa: CASSIDPRRSPLHF

clone_size: NA
j_call: TRBJ1-1
v_call: TRBV10-3
d_call: TRBD1
cdr3_nt: TGTGCCACCCAGGGGACAGCCAGGAACACTGAAGCTTTCTTT
cdr3_aa: CATQGTARNTEAFF

clone_size: NA
j_call: TRBJ2-1
v_call: TRBV6-5
d_call: NA
cdr3_nt: TGTGCCAGCAGTTACAGGTCTAGCGTTAATAACAATGAGCAGTTCTTC
cdr3_aa: CASSYRSSVNNNEQFF

clone_size: few
j_call: TRBJ1-6
v_call: TRBV27
d_call: TRBD1
cdr3_nt: TGTGCCAGCAGTTTTGGCAGGGGGTCTGATTCACCCCTCCACTTT
cdr3_aa: CASSFGRGSDSPLHF

clone_size: NA
j_call: TRBJ2-7
v_call: TRBV7-2
d_call: NA
cdr3_nt: TGTGCCAGCAGCTTAGGGCCCGCATCCTACGAGCAGTACTTC
cdr3_aa: CASSLGPASYEQYF